The 6 T cell receptor beta chains below come from one sample, sequenced in a study of T and B cells in COVID-19 patients. BIOMED2 TRB-A/B primer pools were used in multiplex TRB PCR. TCRdb called the multiplex PCR reads again in MiXCR, with one record for every CDR3 protein. Among around 5,000 distinct CDR3 sequences listed, under 30% were seen once. Blood genomic DNA input for TRB amplification was 250-500 ng. Material for sequencing was blood. Source of these receptors: a human donor with active COVID-19.

In this sample, this clonotype is medium-sized. The chain links TRBV29-1 to TRBJ2-1; D is uncertain. The CDR3 is 12 residues long. The germline V gene has CDR1 SQVTM and CDR2 ANQGSEA. The ends were cut back, 5 bases at V and 8 bases at J, with 13 bases in the middle. CDR3 sequence: CSVSVGRHEQFF. The CDR3 coding sequence is TGCAGCGTTAGTGTAGGGCGCCATGAGCAGTTCTTC.

Points on this clonotype: Being one base from a much bigger clone, this may be a read error. The rearrangement joins TRBV6-1 to TRBJ2-5, with D hard to call. CDR3 size: 13 residues. From germline, CDR1 is MNHNS and CDR2 SASEGT. The CDR3 sequence is CVSSHIHQETQYF. DNA for the CDR3: TGTGTCAGCAGCCACATCCATCAAGAGACCCAGTACTTC.

This chain links TRBV7-2 with TRBJ2-3; TRBD2 matches at 12 bases. Germline V CDR1 and CDR2: SGHTA, FQGNSA. Trimming took 5 bases from V and 5 from J; bases not matched to a gene: 5. CDR3 size: 15 residues. The CDR3: CASSRTSGNIDTQYF. The CDR3, as DNA: TGTGCCAGCAGCCGGACTAGCGGGAATATAGATACGCAGTATTTT.

By frequency in the sample, this clonotype is medium-sized (0.01 to 0.1%). The gene calls are TRBV30 and TRBJ1-6, with 8 bases lining up with TRBD1. CDR3 length: 15 amino acids. Germline loops: CDR1 GTSNPN, CDR2 SVGIG (reference sequence). J gave up 7 bases and V 8 bases, and 13 bases lay outside the gene matches. The CDR3 loop reads CASHWGGTGNSPLHF. CDR3 DNA: TGTGCCAGCCATTGGGGTGGGACAGGAAATTCACCCCTCCACTTT.

This clonotype counts as medium-sized. The chain is built from TRBV30 and TRBJ1-6, with 8 bases aligning to TRBD1. Per the germline V gene, CDR1 is GTSNPN and CDR2 is SVGIG (reference sequence). V lost 0 bases and J lost 7; bases outside the gene matches: 2. The CDR3 has 14 amino acids. The CDR3 DNA reads TGTGCCTGGAGTGTCGGACAGGGAAATTCACCCCTCCACTTT. Amino acids: CAWSVGQGNSPLHF.

J is TRBJ2-2 and V is TRBV7-2; the D is unclear. The germline V gene encodes CDR1 SGHTA and CDR2 FQGNSA. The CDR3 is 15 amino acids. The germline V and J ends were trimmed by 2 bases and 0 bases, with 7 bases remaining between them. CDR3: CASSLSRSNTGELFF. The CDR3 region has the DNA TGTGCCAGCAGCTTATCGCGGTCGAACACCGGGGAGCTGTTTTTT.